What follows are 29 T cell receptor beta chains derived from one specimen sequenced in a study of blood T cell repertoires in COVID-19. Sequenced by immunoSEQ multiplex PCR; TCRdb stores in-frame clones only, minus some. The table records some 100,000 clones, roughly 88% of them present only once. Material for sequencing was peripheral blood. These receptors were collected from an older woman with acute or convalescent COVID-19.

The gene calls are TRBV25-1 and TRBJ1-4; 10 bases fit TRBD1. Germline assignment: CDR1 MGHDK and CDR2 SYGVNS. There are 16 residues in the CDR3. The V and J ends lost 6 bases and 8 bases, in that order; junction bases with no gene match: 12. CDR3 DNA: TGTGCCAGCAGACCCGGAGGGGGACAGGGGAGGGAAAAACTGTTTTTT. It codes for CASRPGGGQGREKLFF.

V gene TRBV5-4 combines with J gene TRBJ1-5; no clear D gene. This CDR3 is 15 amino acids long. V was clipped by 0 bases and J by 0 bases, with 7 bases between them. Germline values: CDR1 SGHNT, CDR2 YYREEE (reference sequence). The CDR3 reads CASSLAGDSNQPQHF. CDR3 bases: TGTGCCAGCAGCTTGGCCGGGGATAGCAATCAGCCCCAGCATTTT.

This sequence joins TRBV12-3 or TRBV12-4 and TRBJ2-1, with D maybe TRBD2 (6 bases). Deletions cut 5 bases from V and 4 bases from J, with 6 bases between. The CDR3 loop spans 12 amino acids. The CDR3 reads CASSREYNEQFF. CDR3 DNA: TGTGCCAGCAGTCGGGAGTACAATGAGCAGTTCTTC.

The chain carries TRBV5-1 and TRBJ1-2, with D perhaps matching TRBD1 (6 bases). The V gene's germline CDR1 is SGHRS and CDR2 YFSETQ. V was cut by 4 bases and J by 8 bases, with 18 bases left in between. The length of the CDR3 is 14 residues. The CDR3 sequence is CASSPLDRYGGYTF. DNA of the CDR3: TGCGCCAGCAGCCCCCTGGACAGATACGGAGGCTACACCTTC. Using reference TRBV5-1 and TRBJ1-2 for the parts outside the CDR3, the full variable domain is KAGVTQTPRYLIKTRGQQVTLSCSPISGHRSVSWYQQTPGQGLQFLFEYFSETQRNKGNFPGRFSGRQFSNSRSEMNVSTLELGDSALYLCASSPLDRYGGYTFGSGTRLTVV.

The chain is built from TRBV4-2 and TRBJ1-5; the D is unclear. Germline lookup yields CDR1 LGHNA and CDR2 YNFKEQ. The ends were cut back, 0 bases at V and 1 base at J, with 10 bases in the middle. The length of the CDR3 is 16 residues. CDR3 bases: TGTGCCAGCAGCCAAGACGTCTTGAGGAGCAATCAGCCCCAGCATTTT. Amino acid sequence: CASSQDVLRSNQPQHF.

The chain joins TRBV7-8 to TRBJ2-2; 7 bases match TRBD2. Germline CDR1 is SGHVS and CDR2 is FQNEAQ. J was trimmed by 5 bases and V by 1 base; bases with no gene match: 4. The CDR3 consists of 15 residues. This CDR3 reads CASSLGGRGTGELFF. The CDR3 DNA is TGTGCCAGCAGCTTAGGCGGGAGAGGGACCGGGGAGCTGTTTTTT.

The V and J genes are TRBV9 and TRBJ2-5, with 15 nucleotides matching TRBD2. The CDR3 consists of 18 residues. V shed 0 bases, J shed 2 bases, and the junction held 5 bases outside the gene matches. Germline V gives CDR1 SGDLS, CDR2 YYNGEE. For the CDR3, the DNA is TGTGCCAGCAGCGTAGGATTGGGGACTAGCGGGAGGCAAGAGACCCAGTACTTC. It is translated as CASSVGLGTSGRQETQYF.

This chain links TRBV6-5 with TRBJ1-5; possible D gene TRBD1, 5 bases. The germline CDR1 and CDR2 sequences are MNHEY and SVGAGI. V lost 8 bases, J lost 1 base, and 12 bases lay in between. The CDR3 length is 14 residues. The CDR3 is CASRTGGSNQPQHF. The DNA of the CDR3 is TGTGCCAGCCGAACCGGGGGGAGCAATCAGCCCCAGCATTTT.

V usage is TRBV18 and J usage is TRBJ2-5; D possibly corresponds to TRBD1 (5 bases). The CDR3 covers 16 residues. Trimming pared 6 bases from V and 1 base from J, leaving 18 bases between. Germline V CDR1 and CDR2: KGHSH, LQKENI. Written as DNA, the CDR3 is TGTGCCAGCTCTTTCGGACACTCCGTCGGCCAAGAGACCCAGTACTTC. Residues: CASSFGHSVGQETQYF.

The genes are TRBV3-1 (or the pseudogene TRBV3-2) and TRBJ1-1; D is unresolved. Trimming removed 0 bases at V and 8 bases at J, with 16 bases between. Germline V CDR1 and CDR2: LGHDT, YNNKEL (reference sequence). The CDR3 has 15 residues. Here the CDR3 reads CASSQEVSSGQEAFF. CDR3 DNA sequence: TGTGCCAGCAGCCAAGAAGTATCGAGCGGCCAGGAAGCTTTCTTT.

The genes are TRBV7-9 and TRBJ2-1; 8 bases map to TRBD2. Trimming cost V 8 bases and J 6 bases; bases outside gene matches: 9. The CDR3 covers 14 residues. Per the germline V gene, CDR1 is SEHNR and CDR2 is FQNEAQ (reference sequence). CDR3 sequence: CASPPGLVANEQFF. The CDR3 region has the DNA TGTGCCAGCCCTCCGGGACTAGTGGCCAATGAGCAGTTCTTC.

The chain joins TRBV5-4 to TRBJ2-1, with D perhaps TRBD2 (6 bases). V lost 10 bases and J lost 9, with 26 bases in between. Germline CDR1 is SGHNT and CDR2 is YYREEE (reference sequence). The CDR3 contains 15 residues. This CDR3 reads CAGTQGIGSLREQFF. CDR3 coding DNA: TGTGCCGGAACCCAGGGCATCGGGAGCCTACGTGAGCAGTTCTTC.

The rearrangement joins TRBV6-2 or TRBV6-3 to TRBJ1-5; perhaps TRBD1 as D (6 bases). Trimming cost V 3 bases and J 6 bases, with 15 bases left between them. The CDR3 length is 15 residues. The V gene's germline CDR1 is MNHEY and CDR2 SVGEGT. The CDR3 sequence: CASSYMDRRRQPQHF. The CDR3 nucleotides read TGTGCCAGCAGTTATATGGACAGAAGGCGTCAGCCCCAGCATTTT.

The V call is TRBV20-1, the J call TRBJ2-7, with a possible D match to TRBD2 (6 bases). Germline CDR1 reads DFQATT; CDR2 reads SNEGSKA (reference sequence). The V end was cut by 6 bases, the J end by 6 bases, with 12 bases between. CDR3 length: 11 amino acids. CDR3 loop: CSAALASEQYF. The CDR3 region has the DNA TGCAGTGCCGCACTAGCATCCGAGCAGTACTTC.

The chain joins TRBV6-5 to TRBJ1-2; tentatively, D is TRBD1 (5 bases). Germline V gene lookup returns CDR1 MNHEY and CDR2 SVGAGI. The CDR3 totals 14 residues. V was clipped by 6 bases and J by 4 bases, with 15 bases between them. CDR3 residues: CASRPLGGRYGYTF. In DNA form, the CDR3 reads TGTGCCAGCAGACCCCTGGGGGGTCGCTATGGCTACACCTTC.

CDR3 in DNA: TGTGCCAGTAGCCCGGGACAGAATGTATTCACCCTCCACTTT. This sequence encodes CASSPGQNVFTLHF. This rearrangement joins TRBV19 to TRBJ1-6; the match to TRBD1 covers 7 bases. The V gene's germline CDR1 is LNHDA and CDR2 SQIVND (reference sequence). CDR3 length: 14 residues. The J segment lost 14 bases and the V segment lost 6 bases, leaving 13 bases of the junction unmatched.

This rearrangement joins TRBV3-1 (or the pseudogene TRBV3-2) to TRBJ2-5; TRBD2 aligns across 7 bases. This CDR3 spans 15 amino acids. The V gene end was trimmed by 2 bases and the J gene end by 4 bases; junction bases not matched to a gene: 7. Germline-derived CDR1 and CDR2 are LGHDT and YNNKEL (reference sequence). The CDR3 here is CASSQMGGGGETQYF. The CDR3 DNA is TGTGCCAGCAGCCAAATGGGGGGGGGAGGAGAGACCCAGTACTTC.

The chain carries TRBV29-1 and TRBJ2-4; the D gene is possibly TRBD2 (5 bases). V was trimmed by 2 bases and J by 1 base, leaving 6 bases between them. CDR3 length: 13 amino acids. In germline, CDR1 is SQVTM, CDR2 ANQGSEA. CDR3 nucleotides: TGCAGCGTTGAATCGGGGGCCAAAAACATTCAGTACTTC. As protein: CSVESGAKNIQYF.

The J gene is TRBJ2-7, the V gene TRBV28; the D gene is possibly TRBD2 (6 bases). Germline CDR1 is MDHEN and CDR2 is SYDVKM. The CDR3 is made up of 15 amino acids. Trimming removed 3 bases from V and 6 bases from J, with 18 bases in between. The DNA for the CDR3 is TGTGCCAGCAGTTTCGCGGGACCGACTCACGGCGAGCAGTACTTC. Protein: CASSFAGPTHGEQYF.

V and J are TRBV5-5 and TRBJ2-1; the D gene is possibly TRBD2 (6 bases). The germline V gene has CDR1 SGHKS and CDR2 YYEKEE (reference sequence). This CDR3 region has 16 residues. Trimming shortened V by 4 bases and J by 4 bases, and 18 bases separated the two germline ends. This CDR3 is CASSPSPGSTYNEQFF. The CDR3 region has the DNA TGTGCCAGCAGCCCCTCTCCCGGGAGTACGTACAATGAGCAGTTCTTC.

The gene calls are TRBV27 and TRBJ2-7, with 9 bases lining up with TRBD2. There are 18 residues in the CDR3. Losses at the gene ends were 0 bases for V and 2 bases for J; bases not matched to a gene: 11. CDR1 MNHEY and CDR2 SMNVEV come from the germline V gene (reference sequence). CDR3 residues: CASSLSVSGSGSPYEQYF. CDR3 bases: TGTGCCAGCAGTTTATCAGTTAGCGGGAGTGGGTCCCCCTACGAGCAGTACTTC.

The gene calls are TRBV5-1 and TRBJ2-1, with 12 bases aligning to TRBD2. J was trimmed by 4 bases and V by 3 bases; bases with no gene match: 8. The CDR3 length is 17 residues. Germline assignment: CDR1 SGHRS and CDR2 YFSETQ. CDR3 nucleotides: TGCGCCAGCAGCTCGGCCGCGACTAGCGGGAGTTACAATGAGCAGTTCTTC. This codes for CASSSAATSGSYNEQFF.

The V call is TRBV24-1, the J call TRBJ1-2; 8 bases align to TRBD1. The germline V gene has CDR1 KGHDR and CDR2 SFDVKD. This CDR3 has 15 residues. The V gene end was trimmed by 4 bases and the J gene end by 6 bases; junction bases not matched to a gene: 9. The CDR3 region is CATSDSGQGTNGYTF. Here the CDR3 DNA reads TGTGCCACCAGTGACTCTGGACAGGGAACGAATGGCTACACCTTC.

The chain is built from TRBV2 and TRBJ1-6; 7 bases map to TRBD1. This CDR3 spans 15 amino acids. From germline, CDR1 is SNHLY and CDR2 FYNNEI. V trimming: 7 bases; J trimming: 10 bases; junction bases outside the gene matches: 13. CDR3 residues: CASILKGTEGSPLHF. The DNA of the CDR3 is TGTGCCAGCATTCTCAAAGGGACAGAGGGATCACCCCTCCACTTT.

CDR3 amino acids: CASSLARSEASAISKQYF. Here the CDR3 DNA reads TGTGCCAGCAGCTTAGCCCGGTCGGAAGCGTCAGCCATTTCCAAGCAGTACTTC. The genes are TRBV7-9 and TRBJ2-7; D ambiguous. V was trimmed by 0 bases and J by 8 bases, leaving 26 bases between them. This CDR3 has 18 residues. The V gene's germline CDR1 is SEHNR and CDR2 FQNEAQ (reference sequence). Based on the CDR3 plus reference TRBV7-9 and TRBJ2-7, the full variable domain is DTGVSQNPRHKITKRGQNVTFRCDPISEHNRLYWYRQTLGQGPEFLTYFQNEAQLEKSRLLSDRFSAERPKGSFSTLEIQRTEQGDSAMYLCASSLARSEASAISKQYFGPGTRLTVT.

This clone was picked up one time. The chain carries TRBV30 and TRBJ2-3, with D tentatively TRBD2 (7 bases). V lost 8 bases and J lost 3, with 21 bases in between. The CDR3 extends over 15 amino acids. Germline loops: CDR1 GTSNPN, CDR2 SVGIG (reference sequence). CDR3 sequence: CAGTRRGRGTDTQYF. CDR3 DNA: TGTGCCGGAACGAGGAGGGGGAGGGGAACAGATACGCAGTATTTT.

The V gene is TRBV18, the J gene TRBJ2-3; 11 bases agree with TRBD1. The CDR3 covers 14 residues. Trimming cost V 0 bases and J 9 bases; bases outside gene matches: 2. The V gene's germline CDR1 is KGHSH and CDR2 LQKENI. The CDR3 bases are TGTGCCAGCTCACCACCAGGACAGGGGGCGACGCAGTATTTT. Protein product: CASSPPGQGATQYF.

This rearrangement joins TRBV3-1 (or the pseudogene TRBV3-2) to TRBJ1-1; 8 bases map to TRBD1. The V gene's germline CDR1 is LGHDT and CDR2 YNNKEL (reference sequence). The CDR3 runs to 17 residues. V was pared by 0 bases and J by 3 bases, with 9 bases of the junction left unmatched. CDR3 nucleotide sequence: TGTGCCAGCAGCCAAGACAGGGGGCTGTCTTTGGACACTGAAGCTTTCTTT. This codes for CASSQDRGLSLDTEAFF.

The chain combines TRBV28 with TRBJ2-3; tentative D call: TRBD2 (6 bases). V lost 7 bases to trimming and J lost 1 base, with 18 bases between them. The CDR3 has 16 residues. Per the germline V gene, CDR1 is MDHEN and CDR2 is SYDVKM. The CDR3 spells CASNRRRGRGTDTQYF. The CDR3 bases are TGTGCCAGCAATAGGAGGCGGGGACGGGGCACAGATACGCAGTATTTT.